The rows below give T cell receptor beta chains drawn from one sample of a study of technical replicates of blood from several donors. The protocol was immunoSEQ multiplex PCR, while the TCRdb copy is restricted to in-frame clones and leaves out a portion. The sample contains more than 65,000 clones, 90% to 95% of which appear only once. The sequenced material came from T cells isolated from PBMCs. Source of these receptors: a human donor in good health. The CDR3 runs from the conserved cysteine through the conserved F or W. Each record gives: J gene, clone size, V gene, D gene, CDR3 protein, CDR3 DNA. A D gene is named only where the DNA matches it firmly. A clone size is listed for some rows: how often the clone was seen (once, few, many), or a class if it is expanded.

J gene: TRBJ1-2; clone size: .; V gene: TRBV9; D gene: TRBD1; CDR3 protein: CASSTGVYGYTF; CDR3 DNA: TGTGCCAGCAGCACAGGGGTCTATGGCTACACCTTC
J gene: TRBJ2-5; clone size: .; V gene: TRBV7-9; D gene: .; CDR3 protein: CASSFGGGGKETQYF; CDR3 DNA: TGTGCCAGCAGCTTTGGTGGCGGGGGCAAAGAGACCCAGTACTTC
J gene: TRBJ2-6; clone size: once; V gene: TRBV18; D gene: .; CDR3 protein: CASSVAGASGANVLTF; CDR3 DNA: TGTGCCAGCTCAGTTGCAGGGGCCTCTGGGGCCAACGTCCTGACTTTC
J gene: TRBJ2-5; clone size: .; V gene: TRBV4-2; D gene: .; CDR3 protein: CASSPRTEQETQYF; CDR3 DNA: TGTGCCAGCAGCCCCAGGACAGAGCAAGAGACCCAGTACTTC
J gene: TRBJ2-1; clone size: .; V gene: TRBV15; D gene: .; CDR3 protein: CATSREAGPYNEQFF; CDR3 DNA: TGTGCCACCAGCAGAGAGGCAGGCCCCTACAATGAGCAGTTCTTC
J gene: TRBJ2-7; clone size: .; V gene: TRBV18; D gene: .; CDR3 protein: CASRDSSYEQYF; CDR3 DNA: TGTGCCTCTAGGGACTCTTCCTACGAGCAGTACTTC
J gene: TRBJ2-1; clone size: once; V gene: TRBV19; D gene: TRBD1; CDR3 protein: CPGQGSNEQFF; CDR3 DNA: TGCCCGGGACAGGGTTCTAATGAGCAGTTCTTC
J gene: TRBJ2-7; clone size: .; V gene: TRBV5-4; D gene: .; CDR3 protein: CASSLPTGISYEQYF; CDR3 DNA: TGTGCCAGCAGCTTGCCGACAGGTATCTCCTACGAGCAGTACTTC
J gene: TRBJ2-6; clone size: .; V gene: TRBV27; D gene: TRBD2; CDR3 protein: CASSSGTAGANVLTF; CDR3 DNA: TGTGCCAGCAGTAGCGGGACGGCGGGGGCCAACGTCCTGACTTTC
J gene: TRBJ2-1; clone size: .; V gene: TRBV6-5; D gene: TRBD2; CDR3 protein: CASTGLAGAYEQFF; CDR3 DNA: TGTGCCAGCACCGGACTAGCGGGAGCCTATGAGCAGTTCTTC
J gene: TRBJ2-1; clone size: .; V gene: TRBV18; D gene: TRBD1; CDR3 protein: CASSPQITGDPHNEQFF; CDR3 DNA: TGTGCCAGCTCACCCCAAATTACAGGGGATCCTCACAATGAGCAGTTCTTC
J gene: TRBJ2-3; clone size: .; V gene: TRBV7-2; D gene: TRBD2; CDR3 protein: CASSRTGGPDTQYF; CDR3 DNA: TGTGCCAGCAGCCGGACGGGGGGGCCAGATACGCAGTATTTT
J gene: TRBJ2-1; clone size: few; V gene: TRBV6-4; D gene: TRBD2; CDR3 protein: CASSDGTSGYNEQFF; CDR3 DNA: TGTGCCAGCAGTGACGGGACTAGCGGGTACAATGAGCAGTTCTTC
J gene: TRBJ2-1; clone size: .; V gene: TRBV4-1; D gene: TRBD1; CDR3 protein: CASSHLDRGHEQFF; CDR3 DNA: TGCGCCAGCAGCCATCTGGACAGGGGGCATGAGCAGTTCTTC
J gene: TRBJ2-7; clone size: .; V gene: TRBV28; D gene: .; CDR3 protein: CASTRAGPGVLYEQYF; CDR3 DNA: TGTGCCAGCACTAGAGCTGGACCGGGAGTTCTTTACGAGCAGTACTTC
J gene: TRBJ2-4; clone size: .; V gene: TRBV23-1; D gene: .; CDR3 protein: CASSQSREGGGLTKNIQYF; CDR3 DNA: TGCGCCAGCAGTCAATCGCGGGAAGGGGGCGGTTTGACCAAAAACATTCAGTACTTC
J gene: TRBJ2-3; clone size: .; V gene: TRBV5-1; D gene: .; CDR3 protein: CASSLETINGDTQYF; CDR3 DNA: TGCGCCAGCAGCTTGGAGACTATAAACGGAGATACGCAGTATTTT
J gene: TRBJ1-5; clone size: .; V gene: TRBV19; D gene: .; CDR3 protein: CASSIIAGGNQPQHF; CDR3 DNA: TGTGCCAGTAGTATAATCGCCGGAGGAAATCAGCCCCAGCATTTT
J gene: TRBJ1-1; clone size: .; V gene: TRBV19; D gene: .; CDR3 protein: CASKYQGNTEAFF; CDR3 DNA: TGTGCCAGTAAATATCAGGGGAACACTGAAGCTTTCTTT
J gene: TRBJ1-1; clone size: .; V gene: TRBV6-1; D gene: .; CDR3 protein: CASSETGRLDTEAFF; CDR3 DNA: TGTGCCAGCAGTGAAACAGGGCGATTGGACACTGAAGCTTTCTTT
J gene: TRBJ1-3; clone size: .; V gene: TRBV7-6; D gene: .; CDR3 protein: CASSLGGTGLSGNTIYF; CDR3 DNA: TGTGCCAGCAGCTTAGGAGGGACGGGACTCTCTGGAAACACCATATATTTT
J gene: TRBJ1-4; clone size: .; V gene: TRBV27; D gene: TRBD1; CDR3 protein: CASRAGTGGGKLFF; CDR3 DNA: TGTGCCAGCAGGGCCGGGACAGGGGGGGGAAAACTGTTTTTT
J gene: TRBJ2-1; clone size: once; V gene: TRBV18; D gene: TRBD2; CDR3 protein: CASSPSLADNEQFF; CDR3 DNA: TGTGCCAGCTCACCATCACTAGCGGACAATGAGCAGTTCTTC
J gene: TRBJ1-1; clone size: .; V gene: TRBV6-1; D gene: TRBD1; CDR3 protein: CASSTTGTVGTEAFF; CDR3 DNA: TGTGCCAGCAGTACGACCGGGACAGTGGGTACTGAAGCTTTCTTT
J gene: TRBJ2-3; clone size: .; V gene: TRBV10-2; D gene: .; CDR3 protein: CASRARGSTDTQYF; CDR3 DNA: TGCGCCAGCCGGGCTCGGGGTAGCACAGATACGCAGTATTTT
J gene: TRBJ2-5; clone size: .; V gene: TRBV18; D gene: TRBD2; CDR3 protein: CASSPPNSGRGETQYF; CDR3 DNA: TGTGCCAGCTCACCACCCAATAGCGGGAGGGGAGAGACCCAGTACTTC
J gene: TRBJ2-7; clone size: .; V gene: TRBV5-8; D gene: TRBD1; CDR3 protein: CASSAGTGIYEQYF; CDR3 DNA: TGTGCCAGCAGCGCCGGGACAGGTATCTACGAGCAGTACTTC
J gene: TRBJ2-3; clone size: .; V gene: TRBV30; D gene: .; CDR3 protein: CAWSAGVSPDTQYF; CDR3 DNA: TGTGCCTGGAGTGCGGGGGTATCGCCAGATACGCAGTATTTT
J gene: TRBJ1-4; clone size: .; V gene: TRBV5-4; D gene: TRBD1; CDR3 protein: CASSLDPGQSEKLFF; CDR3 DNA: TGTGCCAGCAGCTTGGATCCGGGACAGTCTGAAAAACTGTTTTTT
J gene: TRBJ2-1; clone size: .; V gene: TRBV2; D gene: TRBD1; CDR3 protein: CASSEGPGQGYEQFF; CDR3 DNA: TGTGCCAGCAGTGAAGGCCCGGGACAGGGATATGAGCAGTTCTTC
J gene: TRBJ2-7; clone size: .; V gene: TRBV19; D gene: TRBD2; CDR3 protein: CASSILAGYEQYF; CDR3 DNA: TGTGCCAGTAGTATTCTAGCGGGCTACGAGCAGTACTTC
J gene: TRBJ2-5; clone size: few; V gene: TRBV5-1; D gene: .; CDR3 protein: CASTGTSETQYF; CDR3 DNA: TGCGCCAGCACCGGGACATCCGAGACCCAGTACTTC
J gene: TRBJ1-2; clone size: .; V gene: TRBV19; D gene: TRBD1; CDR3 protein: CASRGTANYGYTF; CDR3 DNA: TGTGCCAGTAGGGGGACAGCTAACTATGGCTACACCTTC
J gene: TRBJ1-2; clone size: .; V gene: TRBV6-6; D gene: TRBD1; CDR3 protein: CASSYWDREPYGYTF; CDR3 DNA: TGTGCCAGCAGTTACTGGGACAGGGAACCCTATGGCTACACCTTC
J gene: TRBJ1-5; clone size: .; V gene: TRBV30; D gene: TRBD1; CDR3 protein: CAWSAQTGLYNQPQHF; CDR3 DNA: TGTGCCTGGAGCGCTCAGACAGGGTTATACAATCAGCCCCAGCATTTT
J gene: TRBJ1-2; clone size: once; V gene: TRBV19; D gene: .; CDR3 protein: CASSIQNGDYGYTF; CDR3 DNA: TGTGCCAGTAGTATCCAGAACGGAGACTATGGCTACACCTTC
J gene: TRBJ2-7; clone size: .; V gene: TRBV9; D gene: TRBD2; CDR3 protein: CASSVEGEGLYEQYF; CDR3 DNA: TGTGCCAGCAGCGTAGAAGGGGAGGGCCTCTACGAGCAGTACTTC
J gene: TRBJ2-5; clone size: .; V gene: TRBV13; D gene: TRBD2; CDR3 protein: CASSFMLAGMSETQYF; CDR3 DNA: TGTGCCAGCAGCTTTATGCTAGCGGGAATGTCGGAGACCCAGTACTTC
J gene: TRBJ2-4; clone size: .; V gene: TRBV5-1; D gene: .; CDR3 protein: CASSAGDLAKNIQYF; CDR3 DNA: TGCGCCAGCAGCGCAGGTGATCTAGCCAAAAACATTCAGTACTTC
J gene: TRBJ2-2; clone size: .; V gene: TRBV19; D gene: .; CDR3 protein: CASIYTGELFF; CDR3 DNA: TGTGCCAGTATATATACCGGGGAGCTGTTTTTT